One and the same sample provided the 24 T cell receptor beta chains below, sequenced in a study of PD-L1 blockade in urothelial cancer. Data came from immunoSEQ multiplex PCR; TCRdb stores just in-frame clones and leaves some out. Among 55,000 to 85,000 clones listed, 65% to 85% were seen once. This sample's time point: pretreatment peripheral blood. Sample: PBMCs, taken around atezolizumab (anti-PD-L1) treatment. The receptors were gathered from a woman aged 70-85 years with urothelial cancer.

The rearrangement joins TRBV4-1 to TRBJ2-7; 7 bases are shared with TRBD1. V lost 4 bases and J lost 4; bases outside the gene matches: 4. Per germline, CDR1 MGHRA and CDR2 YSYEKL. The CDR3 sequence is 13 residues long. CDR3 sequence reads: CASSPGTEYEQYF. In DNA form, the CDR3 reads TGCGCCAGCAGCCCCGGGACAGAGTACGAGCAGTACTTC.

The table lists this clone with a few counts. The chain recombines TRBV2 with TRBJ1-1, with 8 bases matching TRBD1. Germline V gene data show CDR1 as SNHLY and CDR2 as FYNNEI. The CDR3 is 14 amino acids. The junction had 13 bases not matched to a gene; V was cut back by 5 bases and J by 11 bases. The chain's CDR3 is CASSTLTGAGEAFF. The CDR3 DNA sequence: TGTGCCAGCAGTACCCTGACAGGGGCGGGGGAGGCTTTCTTT.

This clone was detected only a few times. The genes are TRBV10-2 and TRBJ2-7; TRBD2 aligns across 7 bases. Trimming took 8 bases from V and 1 from J; bases not matched to a gene: 11. Germline assignment: CDR1 WSHSY and CDR2 SAAADI. This CDR3 has 15 residues. The CDR3 region has the DNA TGCGCCAGCCGACCTAGCGGCCTTCTGTCCTACGAGCAGTACTTC. It encodes CASRPSGLLSYEQYF.

This clone was recorded a few times. The J gene is TRBJ1-5, the V gene TRBV7-2; 9 positions agree with TRBD1. J lost 3 bases, V lost 3 bases, and 9 bases had no gene match. The CDR3 is made up of 17 amino acids. Looked up from germline, CDR1 is SGHTA and CDR2 is FQGNSA. CDR3 sequence (DNA): TGTGCCAGCAGCTTTAGTTTCGGGACAGGGTACAATCAGCCCCAGCATTTT. This translates into CASSFSFGTGYNQPQHF.

The sample holds a few counts of this clone. CDR3 loop: CASSPTQGNYGYTF. DNA for the CDR3: TGTGCCAGCAGCCCAACACAGGGGAACTATGGCTACACCTTC. The rearrangement links TRBV7-9 to TRBJ1-2; 7 positions agree with TRBD1. The CDR3 runs to 14 residues. V lost 5 bases to trimming and J lost 2 bases; unmatched junction nucleotides: 5. CDR1 and CDR2 (germline): SEHNR, FQNEAQ (reference sequence).

J is TRBJ1-2 and V is TRBV5-5, with 9 bases lining up with TRBD1. The CDR3 consists of 15 residues. The V and J ends lost 2 bases and 2 bases, in that order; junction bases with no gene match: 4. Germline loops: CDR1 SGHKS, CDR2 YYEKEE (reference sequence). CDR3: CASSLDRGSNYGYTF. CDR3 nucleotide sequence: TGTGCCAGCAGCTTAGACAGGGGGTCCAACTATGGCTACACCTTC.

The chain combines TRBV4-1 with TRBJ2-1, with a possible D match to TRBD1 (5 bases). Germline assignment: CDR1 MGHRA and CDR2 YSYEKL. The CDR3 is made up of 11 amino acids. Trimming shortened V by 6 bases and J by 8 bases, and 8 bases separated the two germline ends. The CDR3 nucleotides read TGCGCCAGCAGAAGGGGCCATGAGCAGTTCTTC. This gives the protein CASRRGHEQFF.

The chain combines TRBV27 with TRBJ2-7; 9 nucleotides match TRBD2. Trimming removed 6 bases from V and 2 bases from J; junction bases left unmatched: 8. Per the germline V gene, CDR1 is MNHEY and CDR2 is SMNVEV (reference sequence). The CDR3 length is 15 residues. This CDR3 reads CASSARGGGAYEQYF. For the CDR3, the DNA is TGTGCCAGCAGCGCTCGGGGCGGGGGGGCCTACGAGCAGTACTTC.

This chain uses TRBV27 with TRBJ2-7; D perhaps matches TRBD1 (6 bases). V was trimmed by 6 bases and J by 5 bases, leaving 14 bases between them. CDR3 length: 13 residues. Germline V gene lookup returns CDR1 MNHEY and CDR2 SMNVEV (reference sequence). This chain's CDR3 is CASSITGFHEQYF. CDR3 nucleotide sequence: TGTGCCAGCAGCATAACAGGGTTCCACGAGCAGTACTTC.

The chain has TRBV5-4 and TRBJ2-5; 9 nucleotides match TRBD2. CDR3 length: 15 residues. From germline, CDR1 is SGHNT and CDR2 YYREEE (reference sequence). The junction had 3 bases not matched to a gene; V was cut back by 1 base and J by 2 bases. Here the CDR3 DNA reads TGTGCCAGCAGCTTGCTAGCGGGGAATCAAGAGACCCAGTACTTC. It encodes CASSLLAGNQETQYF.

V and J are TRBV19 and TRBJ1-1, with D maybe TRBD1 (5 bases). Germline V gene sequence: CDR1 LNHDA, CDR2 SQIVND (reference sequence). V was pared by 8 bases and J by 3 bases, with 19 bases between. This CDR3 spans 15 amino acids. The CDR3, as DNA: TGTGCCAGTTTAGCCCTAACCCCGGGGGACACTGAAGCTTTCTTT. Protein sequence: CASLALTPGDTEAFF. Using reference TRBV19 and TRBJ1-1 for the parts outside the CDR3, the full variable domain is DGGITQSPKYLFRKEGQNVTLSCEQNLNHDAMYWYRQDPGQGLRLIYYSQIVNDFQKGDIAEGYSVSREKKESFPLTVTSAQKNPTAFYLCASLALTPGDTEAFFGQGTRLTVV.

This chain uses TRBV28 with TRBJ2-3, with TRBD2 identical over 8 bases. Germline CDR1 reads MDHEN; CDR2 reads SYDVKM. This CDR3 comprises 15 residues. The V segment lost 5 bases and the J segment 0 bases; nucleotides outside the gene matches: 4. CDR3 residues: CASSRLATSTDTQYF. The CDR3 nucleotides are TGTGCCAGCAGTCGACTAGCGACTAGCACAGATACGCAGTATTTT.

The chain has TRBV7-3 and TRBJ1-5; tentatively, D is TRBD1 (5 bases). In germline, CDR1 is SGHTA, CDR2 FQGTGA. This CDR3 is 15 amino acids long. V dropped 5 bases and J dropped 2 bases, with 13 bases sitting between them. The CDR3 DNA is TGTGCCAGCAGCCCGGCCGGGGGACGCAATCAGCCCCAGCATTTT. The encoded protein is CASSPAGGRNQPQHF.

The chain has TRBV11-2 and TRBJ2-5, with D perhaps matching TRBD2 (6 bases). The germline V gene encodes CDR1 SGHAT and CDR2 FQNNGV. V was pared by 1 base and J by 5 bases, with 11 bases between. The CDR3 is made up of 14 amino acids. This CDR3 reads CASSLGGTSETQYF. For the CDR3, the DNA is TGTGCCAGCAGCTTAGGCGGGACCAGTGAGACCCAGTACTTC.

The V gene is TRBV4-3, the J gene TRBJ2-3; 10 positions agree with TRBD2. CDR1 and CDR2 (germline): LGHNA, YSLEER. V gave up 4 bases and J gave up 2 bases; unmatched junction bases: 6. The CDR3 covers 16 residues. The chain's CDR3 is CASSLLAGPHTDTQYF. CDR3 in DNA: TGCGCCAGCAGCCTACTAGCGGGGCCCCACACAGATACGCAGTATTTT.

The CDR3 is CASSFRTGYTEAFF. The CDR3 nucleotides are TGTGCCAGCAGTTTCCGGACAGGGTACACTGAAGCTTTCTTT. This sequence joins TRBV28 and TRBJ1-1; 8 bases agree with TRBD1. The V and J ends lost 3 bases and 3 bases, in that order; junction bases with no gene match: 3. The CDR3 contains 14 residues. Germline assignment: CDR1 MDHEN and CDR2 SYDVKM.

The V gene is TRBV9, the J gene TRBJ2-3; TRBD2 matches 15 bases. This CDR3 is built from 19 residues. V dropped 0 bases and J dropped 1; count of bases not matched to a gene: 6. Germline CDR1 SGDLS, CDR2 YYNGEE. This chain's CDR3 is CASSVATWTSGRGTDTQYF. The CDR3 region has the DNA TGTGCCAGCAGCGTAGCTACGTGGACTAGCGGGAGGGGCACAGATACGCAGTATTTT. The variable domain in full, with the rest retrieved from reference TRBV9 and TRBJ2-3, is DSGVTQTPKHLITATGQRVTLRCSPRSGDLSVYWYQQSLDQGLQFLIQYYNGEERAKGNILERFSAQQFPDLHSELNLSSLELGDSALYFCASSVATWTSGRGTDTQYFGPGTRLTVL.

This chain connects TRBV5-1 to TRBJ1-4; 9 nucleotides agree with TRBD1. The CDR3 length is 14 residues. Germline CDR1 is SGHRS and CDR2 is YFSETQ. The ends lost 5 bases at V and 5 bases at J; junction bases unmatched: 4. CDR3 DNA: TGCGCCAGCAGGTGGGACAGGGAGAATGAAAAACTGTTTTTT. The encoded protein is CASRWDRENEKLFF. Full variable domain (missing parts from reference TRBV5-1 and TRBJ1-4): KAGVTQTPRYLIKTRGQQVTLSCSPISGHRSVSWYQQTPGQGLQFLFEYFSETQRNKGNFPGRFSGRQFSNSRSEMNVSTLELGDSALYLCASRWDRENEKLFFGSGTQLSVL.

The chain links TRBV2 to TRBJ2-5; perhaps TRBD1 as D (6 bases). CDR1 and CDR2 (germline): SNHLY, FYNNEI. Trimming removed 5 bases at V and 3 bases at J, with 16 bases between. There are 15 residues in the CDR3. For the CDR3, the DNA is TGTGCCAGCAGTAGCCGGGACATAACAAAAGAGACCCAGTACTTC. Protein: CASSSRDITKETQYF. The whole variable domain, filled in from reference TRBV2 and TRBJ2-5, reads EPEVTQTPSHQVTQMGQEVILRCVPISNHLYFYWYRQILGQKVEFLVSFYNNEISEKSEIFDDQFSVERPDGSNFTLKIRSTKLEDSAMYFCASSSRDITKETQYFGPGTRLLVL.

The rearrangement uses TRBV29-1 and TRBJ2-7; D might be TRBD1 (5 bases). The germline V and J ends were trimmed by 3 bases and 3 bases, with 27 bases remaining between them. The V gene's germline CDR1 is SQVTM and CDR2 ANQGSEA. This CDR3 contains 18 residues. Here the CDR3 reads CSVDFPLAVGALLYEQYF. The CDR3, as DNA: TGCAGCGTTGATTTCCCCCTCGCGGTAGGGGCCCTTCTCTACGAGCAGTACTTC.

The gene calls are TRBV7-2 and TRBJ2-1, with D possibly TRBD1 on 6 matching bases. V gave up 5 bases and J gave up 2 bases, with 13 bases separating them. Germline V lookup: CDR1 SGHTA, CDR2 FQGNSA. CDR3 length equals 15 residues. For the CDR3, the DNA is TGTGCCAGCAGCCCGAGACAGGCAACCTACAATGAGCAGTTCTTC. This translates into CASSPRQATYNEQFF.

This sequence joins TRBV7-9 and TRBJ2-2; D unresolved. This CDR3 contains 15 residues. Germline assignment: CDR1 SEHNR and CDR2 FQNEAQ (reference sequence). V lost 5 bases and J lost 2, with 12 bases in between. This chain's CDR3 is CASSQVAVNTGELFF. CDR3 bases: TGTGCCAGCAGCCAGGTCGCTGTTAACACCGGGGAGCTGTTTTTT.

The gene calls are TRBV29-1 and TRBJ1-3; D unresolved. Trimming took 6 bases from V and 0 from J, leaving 9 bases between them. Per the germline V gene, CDR1 is SQVTM and CDR2 is ANQGSEA. The CDR3 runs to 13 residues. The CDR3 sequence: CSVYSSSGNTIYF. In DNA form, the CDR3 reads TGCAGCGTCTATTCGAGCTCTGGAAACACCATATATTTT.

The chain is built from TRBV4-3 and TRBJ2-2; 13 bases align to TRBD2. This CDR3 spans 18 amino acids. Germline V CDR1 and CDR2: LGHNA, YSLEER. V was clipped by 0 bases and J by 5 bases; unmatched bases: 6. CDR3 loop: CASSQDSLGLAGTGELFF. The CDR3, as DNA: TGCGCCAGCAGCCAAGATTCCCTGGGACTAGCGGGGACCGGGGAGCTGTTTTTT.